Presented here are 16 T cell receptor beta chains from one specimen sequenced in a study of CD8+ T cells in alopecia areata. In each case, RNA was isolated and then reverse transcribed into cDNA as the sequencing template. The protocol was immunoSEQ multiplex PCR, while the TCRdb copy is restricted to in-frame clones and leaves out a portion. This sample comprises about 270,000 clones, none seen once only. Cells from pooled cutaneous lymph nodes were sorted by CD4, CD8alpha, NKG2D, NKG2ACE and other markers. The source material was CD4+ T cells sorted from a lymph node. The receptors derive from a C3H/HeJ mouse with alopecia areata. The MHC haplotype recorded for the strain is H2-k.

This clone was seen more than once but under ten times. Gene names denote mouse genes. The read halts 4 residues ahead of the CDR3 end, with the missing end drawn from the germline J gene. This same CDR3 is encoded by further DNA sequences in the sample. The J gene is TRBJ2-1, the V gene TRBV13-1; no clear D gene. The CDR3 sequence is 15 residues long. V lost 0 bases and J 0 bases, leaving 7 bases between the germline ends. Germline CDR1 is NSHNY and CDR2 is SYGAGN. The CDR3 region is CASSDATDNYAEQFF. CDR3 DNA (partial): TGTGCCAGCAGTGATGCAACAGATAACTATGCT.

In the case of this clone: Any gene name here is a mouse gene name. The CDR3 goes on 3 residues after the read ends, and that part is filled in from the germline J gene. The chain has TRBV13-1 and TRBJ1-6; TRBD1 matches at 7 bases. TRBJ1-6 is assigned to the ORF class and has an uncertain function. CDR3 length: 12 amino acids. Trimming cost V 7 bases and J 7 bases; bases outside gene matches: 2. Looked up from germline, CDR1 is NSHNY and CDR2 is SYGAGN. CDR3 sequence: CASGGQNSPLYF. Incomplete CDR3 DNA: TGTGCCAGCGGGGGACAGAATTCGCCC.

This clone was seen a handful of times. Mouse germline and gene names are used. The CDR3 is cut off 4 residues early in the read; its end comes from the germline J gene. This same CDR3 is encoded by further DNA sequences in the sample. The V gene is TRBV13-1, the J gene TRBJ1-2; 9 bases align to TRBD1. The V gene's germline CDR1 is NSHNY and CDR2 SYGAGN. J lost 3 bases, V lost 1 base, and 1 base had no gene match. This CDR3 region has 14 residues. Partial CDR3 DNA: TGTGCCAGCAGTGATACAGGGGGCGACTCC. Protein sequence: CASSDTGGDS. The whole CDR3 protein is CASSDTGGDSDYTF.

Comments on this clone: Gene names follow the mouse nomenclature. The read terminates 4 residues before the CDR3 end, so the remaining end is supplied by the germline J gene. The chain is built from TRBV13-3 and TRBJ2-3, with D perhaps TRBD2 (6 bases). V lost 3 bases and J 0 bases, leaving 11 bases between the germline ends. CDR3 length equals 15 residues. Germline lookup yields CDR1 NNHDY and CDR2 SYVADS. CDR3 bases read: TGTGCCAGCAGTGTAGCTGGGGCTAGTGCAGAA. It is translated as CASSVAGASAE. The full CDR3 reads CASSVAGASAETLYF.

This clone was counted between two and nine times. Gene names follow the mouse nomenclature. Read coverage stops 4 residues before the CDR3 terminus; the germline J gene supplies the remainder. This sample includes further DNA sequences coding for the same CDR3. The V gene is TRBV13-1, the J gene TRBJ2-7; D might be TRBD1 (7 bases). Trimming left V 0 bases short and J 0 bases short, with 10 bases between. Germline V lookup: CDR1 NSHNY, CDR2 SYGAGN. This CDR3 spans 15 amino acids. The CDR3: CASSDAGGSSYEQYF. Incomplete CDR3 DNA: TGTGCCAGCAGTGATGCAGGGGGGAGCTCCTAT.

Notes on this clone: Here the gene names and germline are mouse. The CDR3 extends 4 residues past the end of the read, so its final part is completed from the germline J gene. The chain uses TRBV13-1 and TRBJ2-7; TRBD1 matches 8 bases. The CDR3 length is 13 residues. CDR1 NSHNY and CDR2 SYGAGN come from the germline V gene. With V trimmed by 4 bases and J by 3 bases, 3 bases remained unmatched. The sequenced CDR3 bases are TGTGCCAGCAGTCCAGGGGGCTTCTAT. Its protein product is CASSPGGFY. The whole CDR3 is CASSPGGFYEQYF.

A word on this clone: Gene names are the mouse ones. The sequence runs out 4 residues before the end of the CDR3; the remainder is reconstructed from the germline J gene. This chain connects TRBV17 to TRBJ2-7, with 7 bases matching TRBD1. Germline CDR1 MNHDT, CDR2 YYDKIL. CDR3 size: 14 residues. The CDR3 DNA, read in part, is TGTGCTAGCACAATCCGGGACAGAAAATAT. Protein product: CASTIRDRKY. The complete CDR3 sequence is CASTIRDRKYEQYF.

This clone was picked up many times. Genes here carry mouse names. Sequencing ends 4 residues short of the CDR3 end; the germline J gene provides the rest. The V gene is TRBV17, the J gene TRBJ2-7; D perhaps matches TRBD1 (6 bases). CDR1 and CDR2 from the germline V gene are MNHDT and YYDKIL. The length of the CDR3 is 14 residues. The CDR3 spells CASSRRWTVYEQYF. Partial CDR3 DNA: TGTGCTAGCAGTAGAAGGTGGACAGTTTAT.

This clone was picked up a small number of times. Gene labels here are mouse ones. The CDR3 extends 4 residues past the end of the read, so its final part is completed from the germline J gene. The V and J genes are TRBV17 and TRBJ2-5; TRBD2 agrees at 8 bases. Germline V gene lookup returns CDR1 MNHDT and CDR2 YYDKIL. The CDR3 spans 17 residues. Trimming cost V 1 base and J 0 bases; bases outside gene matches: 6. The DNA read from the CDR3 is TGTGCTAGCAGTAGAGGGGGACTGGTTTTTAACCAAGAC. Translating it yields CASSRGGLVFNQD. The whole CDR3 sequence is CASSRGGLVFNQDTQYF.

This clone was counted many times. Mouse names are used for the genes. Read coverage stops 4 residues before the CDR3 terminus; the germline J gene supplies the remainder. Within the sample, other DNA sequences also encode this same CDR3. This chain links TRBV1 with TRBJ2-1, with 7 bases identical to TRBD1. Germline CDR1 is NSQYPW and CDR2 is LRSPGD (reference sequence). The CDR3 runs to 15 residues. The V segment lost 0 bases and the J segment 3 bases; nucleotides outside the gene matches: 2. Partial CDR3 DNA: TGCACCTGCAGTGCAGACCGGGACAGCTATGCT. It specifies CTCSADRDSYA. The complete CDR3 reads CTCSADRDSYAEQFF.

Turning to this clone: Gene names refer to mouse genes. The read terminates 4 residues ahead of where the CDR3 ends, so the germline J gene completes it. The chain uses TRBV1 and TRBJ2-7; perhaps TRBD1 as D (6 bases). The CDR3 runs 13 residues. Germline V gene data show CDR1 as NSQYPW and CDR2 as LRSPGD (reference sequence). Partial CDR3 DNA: TGCACCTGCAGTGCACTACAGGGTTAT. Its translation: CTCSALQGY. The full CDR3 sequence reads CTCSALQGYEQYF.

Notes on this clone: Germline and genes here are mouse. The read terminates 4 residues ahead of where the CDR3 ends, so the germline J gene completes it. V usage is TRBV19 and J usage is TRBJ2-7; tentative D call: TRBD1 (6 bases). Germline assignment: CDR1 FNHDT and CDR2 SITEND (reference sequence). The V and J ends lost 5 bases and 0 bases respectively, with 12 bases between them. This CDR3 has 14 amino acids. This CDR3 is CASRTDSSSYEQYF. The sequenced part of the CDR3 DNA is TGTGCCAGCAGGACGGACAGTAGCTCCTAT.

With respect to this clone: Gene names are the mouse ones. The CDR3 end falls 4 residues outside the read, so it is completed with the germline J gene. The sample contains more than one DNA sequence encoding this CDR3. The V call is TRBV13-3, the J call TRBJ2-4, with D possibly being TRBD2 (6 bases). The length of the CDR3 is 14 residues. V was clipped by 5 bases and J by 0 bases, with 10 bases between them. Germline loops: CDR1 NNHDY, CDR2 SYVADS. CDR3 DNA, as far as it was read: TGTGCCAGCAGCCCCACTGGGAGTCAAAAC. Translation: CASSPTGSQN. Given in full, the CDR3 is CASSPTGSQNTLYF. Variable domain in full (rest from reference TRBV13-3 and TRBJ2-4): EAAVTQSPRSKVAVTGGKVTLSCHQTNNHDYMYWYRQDTGHGLRLIHYSYVADSTEKGDIPDGYKASRPSQENFSLILELASLSQTAVYFCASSPTGSQNTLYFGAGTRLSVL.

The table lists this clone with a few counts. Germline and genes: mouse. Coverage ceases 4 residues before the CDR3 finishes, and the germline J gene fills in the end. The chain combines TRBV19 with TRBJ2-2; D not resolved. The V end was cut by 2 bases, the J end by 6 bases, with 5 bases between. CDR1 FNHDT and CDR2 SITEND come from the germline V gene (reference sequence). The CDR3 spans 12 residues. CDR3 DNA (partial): TGTGCCAGCAGTATCCTCCCCGGG. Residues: CASSILPG. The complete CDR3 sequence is CASSILPGQLYF.

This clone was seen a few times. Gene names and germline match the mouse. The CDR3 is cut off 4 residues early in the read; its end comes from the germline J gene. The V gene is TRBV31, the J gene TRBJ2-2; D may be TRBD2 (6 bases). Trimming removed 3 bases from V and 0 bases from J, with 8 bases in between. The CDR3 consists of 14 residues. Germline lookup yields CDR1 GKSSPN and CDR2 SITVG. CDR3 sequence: CAWRGGPNTGQLYF. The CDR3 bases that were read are TGTGCCTGGAGGGGGGGTCCAAACACCGGG.

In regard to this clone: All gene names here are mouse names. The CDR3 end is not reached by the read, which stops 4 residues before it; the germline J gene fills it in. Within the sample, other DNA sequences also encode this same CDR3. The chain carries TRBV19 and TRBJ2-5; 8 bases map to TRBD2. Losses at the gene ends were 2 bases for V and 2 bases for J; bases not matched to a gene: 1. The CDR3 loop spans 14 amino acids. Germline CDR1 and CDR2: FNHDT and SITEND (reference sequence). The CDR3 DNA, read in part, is TGTGCCAGCAGTATTGGGGGGGGCCAAGAC. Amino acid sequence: CASSIGGGQD. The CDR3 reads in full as CASSIGGGQDTQYF.